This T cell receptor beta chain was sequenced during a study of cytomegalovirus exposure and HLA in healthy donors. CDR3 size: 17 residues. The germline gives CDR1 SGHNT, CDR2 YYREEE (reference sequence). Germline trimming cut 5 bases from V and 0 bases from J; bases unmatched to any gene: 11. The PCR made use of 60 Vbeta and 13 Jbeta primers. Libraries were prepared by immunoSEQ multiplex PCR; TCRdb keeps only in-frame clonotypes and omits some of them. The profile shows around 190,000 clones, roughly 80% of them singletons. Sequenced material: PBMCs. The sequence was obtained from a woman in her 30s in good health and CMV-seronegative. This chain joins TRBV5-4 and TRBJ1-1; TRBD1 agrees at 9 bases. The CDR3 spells CASSTGQGGLLNTEAFF. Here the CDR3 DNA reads TGTGCCAGCAGTACGGGACAGGGCGGCCTACTGAACACTGAAGCTTTCTTT.